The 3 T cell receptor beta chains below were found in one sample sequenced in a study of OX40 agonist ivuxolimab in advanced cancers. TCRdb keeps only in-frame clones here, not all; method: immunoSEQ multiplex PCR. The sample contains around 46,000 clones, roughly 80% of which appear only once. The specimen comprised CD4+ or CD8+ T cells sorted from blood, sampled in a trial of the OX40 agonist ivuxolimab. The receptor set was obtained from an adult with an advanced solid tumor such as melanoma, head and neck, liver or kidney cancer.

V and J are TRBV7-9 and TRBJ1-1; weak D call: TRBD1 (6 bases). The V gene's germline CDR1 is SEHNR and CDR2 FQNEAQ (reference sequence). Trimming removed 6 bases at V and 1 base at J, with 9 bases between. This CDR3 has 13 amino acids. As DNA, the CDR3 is TGTGCCAGCAGGAACAGGGAGAACACTGAAGCTTTCTTT. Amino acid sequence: CASRNRENTEAFF. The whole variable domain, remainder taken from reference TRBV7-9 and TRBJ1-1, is DTGVSQNPRHKITKRGQNVTFRCDPISEHNRLYWYRQTLGQGPEFLTYFQNEAQLEKSRLLSDRFSAERPKGSFSTLEIQRTEQGDSAMYLCASRNRENTEAFFGQGTRLTVV.

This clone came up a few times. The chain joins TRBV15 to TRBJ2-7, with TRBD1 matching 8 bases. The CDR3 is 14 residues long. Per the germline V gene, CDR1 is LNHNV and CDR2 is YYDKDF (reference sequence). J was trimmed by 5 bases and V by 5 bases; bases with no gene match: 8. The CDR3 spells CATSPRTGKNEQYF. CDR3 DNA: TGTGCCACCAGCCCCCGGACAGGGAAGAACGAGCAGTACTTC.

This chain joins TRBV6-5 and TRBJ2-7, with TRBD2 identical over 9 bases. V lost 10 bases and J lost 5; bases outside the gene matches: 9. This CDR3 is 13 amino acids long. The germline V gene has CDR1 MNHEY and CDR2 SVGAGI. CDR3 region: CATEGLAQDEQYF. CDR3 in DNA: TGTGCCACCGAGGGACTAGCTCAGGACGAGCAGTACTTC.